The 30 T cell receptor beta chains below were found in one sample sequenced in a study of blood T cells in healthy people across ages. PCR was performed a second time for about 6 to 12 cycles using a sample-barcoded 5' primer and a J-beta primer mix. Each CDR3 protein is one row after TCRdb ran MiXCR on the 5' RACE reads. The sample consists of hundreds of thousands of distinct CDR3 sequences, around 30% of them appearing once. Input material: blood. These receptor sequences come from a woman of 80 years or more in good health.

There are a few counts of this clonotype. V gene TRBV12-3 or TRBV12-4 combines with J gene TRBJ1-5; D is uncertain. Trimming took 2 bases from V and 4 from J, leaving 3 bases between them. The CDR3 has 12 residues. The CDR3 nucleotides are TGTGCCAGCAGTTTACAGAATCAGCCCCAGCATTTT. It translates to CASSLQNQPQHF.

This clonotype was counted many times. The chain joins TRBV5-1 to TRBJ1-2; D gene unclear. The V end was cut by 5 bases, the J end by 9 bases, with 11 bases between. CDR1 and CDR2 from the germline V gene are SGHRS and YFSETQ. This CDR3 has 11 amino acids. The DNA for the CDR3 is TGCGCCAGCAGTTTGAGCGGGCGCTACACCTTC. This codes for CASSLSGRYTF. Full variable domain (missing parts from reference TRBV5-1 and TRBJ1-2): KAGVTQTPRYLIKTRGQQVTLSCSPISGHRSVSWYQQTPGQGLQFLFEYFSETQRNKGNFPGRFSGRQFSNSRSEMNVSTLELGDSALYLCASSLSGRYTFGSGTRLTVV.

At least ten counts were recorded for this clonotype. V gene TRBV5-6 combines with J gene TRBJ2-6; D is unclear. V lost 2 bases and J lost 0, with 6 bases in between. The CDR3 contains 15 residues. Germline CDR1 and CDR2: SGHDT and YYEEEE. In nucleotides, the CDR3 is TGTGCCAGCAGCTTAGGCCCCTCTGGGGCCAACGTCCTGACTTTC. Translating it yields CASSLGPSGANVLTF.

V usage is TRBV6-5 and J usage is TRBJ2-7; TRBD1 might be the D (6 bases). Germline V gene data show CDR1 as MNHEY and CDR2 as SVGAGI. Trimming took 5 bases from V and 2 from J, leaving 16 bases between them. CDR3 size: 15 residues. For the CDR3, the DNA is TGTGCCAGCAGTAGATCAGGGGCCATGACCTACGAGCAGTACTTC. It specifies CASSRSGAMTYEQYF.

V gene TRBV6-1 combines with J gene TRBJ1-6, with no clear D. The CDR3 spans 14 residues. Per germline, CDR1 MNHNS and CDR2 SASEGT. Trimming left V 1 base short and J 4 bases short, with 5 bases between. The CDR3 coding sequence is TGTGCCAGCAGTGAAGATCAGTATAATTCACCCCTCCACTTT. Protein sequence: CASSEDQYNSPLHF.

There are a few counts of this clonotype. The rearrangement joins TRBV6-6 to TRBJ1-1; D possibly corresponds to TRBD1 (5 bases). The germline CDR1 and CDR2 sequences are MNHNY and SVGAGI (reference sequence). The CDR3 length is 12 residues. The V and J ends lost 6 bases and 5 bases respectively, with 10 bases between them. CDR3 sequence reads: CASRTASTEAFF. CDR3 nucleotide sequence: TGTGCCAGCAGGACAGCGTCGACTGAAGCTTTCTTT.

This chain uses TRBV6-6 with TRBJ2-3; perhaps TRBD2 as D (6 bases). Trimming removed 7 bases at V and 4 bases at J, with 12 bases between. This CDR3 spans 13 amino acids. Germline CDR1 reads MNHNY; CDR2 reads SVGAGI (reference sequence). The CDR3: CASTQAGPDTQYF. Here the CDR3 DNA reads TGTGCCAGCACACAAGCGGGCCCAGATACGCAGTATTTT.

With regard to this clonotype: Since a much larger clone is just one base distant, this may be a read error. The chain links TRBV19 to TRBJ2-7; TRBD1 matches at 9 bases. The trim removed 0 bases at V and 7 bases at J, leaving 10 bases unmatched. CDR1 and CDR2 (germline): LNHDA, SQIVND (reference sequence). The CDR3 runs to 16 residues. The CDR3 region is CASSIDQGQGYNEQYF. In nucleotides, the CDR3 is TGTGCCAGTAGTATAGATCAGGGACAGGGATACAATGAGCAGTACTTC.

Comment on this clonotype: At one end, the junction sequence differs from germline, possibly due to a read error. The chain combines TRBV6-5 with TRBJ1-1; D is undetermined. This CDR3 spans 13 amino acids. Germline V CDR1 and CDR2: MNHEY, SVGAGI. In DNA form, the CDR3 reads TGTGCCGGCAGTTACGACGGGAACACTGAAGCTTTCTTT. Protein sequence: CAGSYDGNTEAFF.

This clonotype was seen many times. This rearrangement joins TRBV7-9 to TRBJ2-3; 7 nucleotides agree with TRBD2. CDR3 length equals 15 residues. The junction had 5 bases not matched to a gene; V was cut back by 4 bases and J by 1 base. The germline gives CDR1 SEHNR, CDR2 FQNEAQ (reference sequence). The CDR3 DNA reads TGTGCCAGCAGCTCCTATGGGGGGGGCACAGATACGCAGTATTTT. Translation gives CASSSYGGGTDTQYF.

Many counts were recorded for this clonotype. V gene TRBV20-1 combines with J gene TRBJ2-7; 9 bases align to TRBD1. V gave up 6 bases and J gave up 3 bases; unmatched junction bases: 0. The CDR3 length is 11 residues. Germline-derived CDR1 and CDR2 are DFQATT and SNEGSKA (reference sequence). The CDR3 loop is CSATGGYEQYF. CDR3 nucleotide sequence: TGCAGTGCGACAGGGGGCTACGAGCAGTACTTC.

This clonotype was seen more than once but under ten times. This chain uses TRBV12-3 or TRBV12-4 with TRBJ1-3, with D uncertain. This CDR3 is built from 13 residues. Trimming took off 2 bases at V and 0 bases at J, with 2 bases between the two ends. The CDR3 reads CASSLRSGNTIYF. As DNA, the CDR3 is TGTGCCAGCAGTTTACGCTCTGGAAACACCATATATTTT.

In this sample, this clonotype turned up many times. This rearrangement joins TRBV4-3 to TRBJ2-1, with D perhaps assigned TRBD1 or TRBD2 (5 bases each). Deletions cut 0 bases from V and 2 bases from J, with 14 bases between. CDR3 length: 17 residues. The germline V gene encodes CDR1 LGHNA and CDR2 YSLEER. CDR3 sequence (DNA): TGCGCCAGCAGCCAAGATCGGTACGGGGCCGCCTACAATGAGCAGTTCTTC. Amino acid sequence: CASSQDRYGAAYNEQFF.

The chain combines TRBV18 with TRBJ2-3; D may be TRBD1 or TRBD2 (6 bases each). The ends were cut back, 3 bases at V and 1 base at J, with 11 bases in the middle. Germline V CDR1 and CDR2: KGHSH, LQKENI. This CDR3 is built from 15 residues. CDR3 DNA sequence: TGTGCCAGCTCACCCCCGGGGGCCCGCACAGATACGCAGTATTTT. Translated, it gives CASSPPGARTDTQYF.

This clonotype has only one observation. The chain couples TRBV11-3 to TRBJ1-1; D is undetermined. Trimming cost V 5 bases and J 6 bases, with 13 bases left between them. Germline values: CDR1 SGHNT, CDR2 YENEEA. The CDR3 totals 13 residues. For the CDR3, the DNA is TGTGCCAGCAGCATTTCTGGGTTCCCTGAAGCTTTCTTT. Protein: CASSISGFPEAFF.

The genes are TRBV7-2 and TRBJ2-3; TRBD2 matches 9 bases. Germline values: CDR1 SGHTA, CDR2 FQGNSA. Trimming at V came to 1 base and at J to 5 bases, leaving 13 bases not matched to a gene. The CDR3 sequence is 18 residues long. CDR3 residues: CASSLGLISGRGGDTQYF. The CDR3 nucleotides read TGTGCCAGCAGCTTAGGGCTTATTAGCGGGAGAGGTGGAGATACGCAGTATTTT.

The sample holds a few counts of this clonotype. The V and J genes are TRBV30 and TRBJ1-2; D may be TRBD1 (6 bases). V lost 3 bases, J lost 4 bases, and 15 bases lay in between. From germline, CDR1 is GTSNPN and CDR2 SVGIG (reference sequence). The CDR3 consists of 14 residues. The CDR3 nucleotides read TGTGCCTGGAGCGCTCCGGGACACCGCTATGGCTACACCTTC. It yields the protein CAWSAPGHRYGYTF.

This clonotype showed up many times. For the CDR3, the DNA is TGCGCCAGCAGCCGCCGACAGGGAACCTATAATTCACCCCTCCACTTT. Protein product: CASSRRQGTYNSPLHF. The V call is TRBV4-3, the J call TRBJ1-6; 7 nucleotides match TRBD1. After removal of 4 bases from V and 2 bases from J, the junction contained 5 bases not matched to a gene. CDR3 length: 16 amino acids. The germline V gene has CDR1 LGHNA and CDR2 YSLEER.

V and J are TRBV6-1 and TRBJ2-5; 9 positions match TRBD2. The CDR3 contains 16 residues. Trimming cost V 3 bases and J 5 bases; bases outside gene matches: 10. Germline CDR1 reads MNHNS; CDR2 reads SASEGT. CDR3 residues: CASSDGSGGSGETQYF. Written as DNA, the CDR3 is TGTGCCAGCAGTGATGGTAGCGGGGGCTCGGGGGAGACCCAGTACTTC.

This clonotype showed up just a few times. V gene TRBV24-1 combines with J gene TRBJ2-5; no definite D call. The germline V gene encodes CDR1 KGHDR and CDR2 SFDVKD. This CDR3 contains 16 residues. Trimming stripped 2 bases from V and 1 base from J, with 13 bases between. This CDR3 reads CATSDSRNGFQETQYF. CDR3 nucleotide sequence: TGTGCCACCAGTGATTCCCGCAACGGGTTCCAAGAGACCCAGTACTTC.

This clonotype was seen only a few times. This chain links TRBV4-3 with TRBJ2-1; a weak D match, TRBD1 (6 bases). In germline, CDR1 is LGHNA, CDR2 YSLEER. The V gene lost 0 bases and the J gene lost 9 bases, with 18 bases spanning the gap. This CDR3 contains 16 residues. CDR3 DNA: TGCGCCAGCAGCCAAGATCCTTGGGCAGGGGAAGGTGAGCAGTTCTTC. Protein sequence: CASSQDPWAGEGEQFF.

The chain's CDR3 is CASRPTGVIADTQYF. The CDR3 coding sequence is TGTGCCAGCAGGCCGACAGGGGTCATCGCAGATACGCAGTATTTT. The chain recombines TRBV12-3 or TRBV12-4 with TRBJ2-3; 8 bases map to TRBD1. Trimming at V came to 6 bases and at J to 4 bases, leaving 9 bases not matched to a gene. The CDR3 length is 15 residues.

In this sample, this clonotype turned up once. The rearrangement uses TRBV19 and TRBJ1-1; 7 bases are a match to TRBD1. With V trimmed by 3 bases and J by 4 bases, 17 bases remained unmatched. Germline V gene data show CDR1 as LNHDA and CDR2 as SQIVND (reference sequence). This CDR3 has 18 residues. The CDR3 is CASSISPQGRSTITEAFF. The CDR3 coding sequence is TGTGCCAGTAGTATCTCCCCACAGGGGCGCTCCACGATCACTGAAGCTTTCTTT.

On this clonotype itself: One base away lies a much larger clone, so this may be a sequencing read error. The chain is built from TRBV12-3 or TRBV12-4 and TRBJ2-7, with D maybe TRBD2 (6 bases). The V gene lost 6 bases and the J gene lost 7 bases, with 22 bases spanning the gap. This CDR3 has 15 residues. The CDR3 loop reads CASSLAGRSNNEQYF. CDR3 sequence (DNA): TGTGCCAGCAGCCTCGCGGGACGGAGTAACAATGAGCAGTACTTC.

V and J are TRBV4-3 and TRBJ2-1, with D possibly matching TRBD1 (6 bases). This CDR3 is built from 14 residues. CDR1 and CDR2 (germline): LGHNA, YSLEER. V dropped 4 bases and J dropped 9 bases, with 16 bases sitting between them. The CDR3: CASSRGTGCGEQFF. DNA of the CDR3: TGCGCCAGCAGCCGTGGTACAGGGTGTGGTGAGCAGTTCTTC.

The CDR3 DNA follows: TGTGCCAGCAGCCTACCGGGACTAGCGGGAGCCAATGAGCAGTTCTTC. It codes for CASSLPGLAGANEQFF. The chain joins TRBV3-1 to TRBJ2-1; 14 nucleotides align to TRBD2. The CDR3 extends over 16 amino acids. With 4 bases clipped from V and 6 bases from J, the junction kept 5 bases outside the gene matches. The germline CDR1 and CDR2 sequences are LGHDT and YNNKEL (reference sequence).

As concerns this clonotype: A much larger clone lies a single base off, so this may be a read error. The chain uses TRBV11-2 and TRBJ2-1, with D hard to call. CDR1 SGHAT and CDR2 FQNNGV come from the germline V gene. The CDR3 is 13 residues long. V was cut by 1 base and J by 8 bases, with 9 bases left in between. This CDR3 reads CASSLVRADEQFF. The CDR3 DNA sequence: TGTGCCAGCAGCTTAGTTAGGGCGGATGAGCAGTTCTTC.

The chain uses TRBV7-2 and TRBJ2-7; weak D call: TRBD2 (6 bases). In germline, CDR1 is SGHTA, CDR2 FQGNSA. Trimming left V 5 bases short and J 4 bases short, with 15 bases between. The CDR3 totals 14 residues. The CDR3 sequence is CASSPLAGRYEQYF. The CDR3 region has the DNA TGTGCCAGCAGCCCGCTCGCGGGGAGATACGAGCAGTACTTC.

This chain connects TRBV27 to TRBJ1-4, with TRBD1 matching over 7 bases. V was clipped by 7 bases and J by 4 bases; unmatched bases: 6. Germline V gene sequence: CDR1 MNHEY, CDR2 SMNVEV (reference sequence). The CDR3 consists of 14 residues. CDR3 nucleotides: TGTGCCAGCAAGGTTACAGGGGATAATGAAAAACTGTTTTTT. It translates to CASKVTGDNEKLFF.

This clonotype was seen only a few times. An end of the junction differs from the germline gene, which may be a read error. CDR3 in DNA: TGTGCCAGCAGCTTAGGACTAGCGGGTTCCAATGAGCAGGTCTTC. As protein: CASSLGLAGSNEQVF. The chain employs TRBV7-2 and TRBJ2-1; 10 bases align to TRBD2. The CDR3 has 15 amino acids. CDR1 and CDR2 (germline): SGHTA, FQGNSA.